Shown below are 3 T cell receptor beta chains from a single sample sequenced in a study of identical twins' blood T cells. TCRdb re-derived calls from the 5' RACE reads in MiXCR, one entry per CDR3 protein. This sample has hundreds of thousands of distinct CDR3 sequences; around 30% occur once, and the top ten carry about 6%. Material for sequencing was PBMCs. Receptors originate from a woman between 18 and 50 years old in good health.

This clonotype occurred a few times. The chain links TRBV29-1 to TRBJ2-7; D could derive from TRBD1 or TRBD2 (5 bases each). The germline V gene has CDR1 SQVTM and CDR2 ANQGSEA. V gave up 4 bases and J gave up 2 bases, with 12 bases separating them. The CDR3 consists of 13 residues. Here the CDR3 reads CSVALGPTYEQYF. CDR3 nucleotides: TGCAGCGTTGCCCTGGGACCTACCTACGAGCAGTACTTC.

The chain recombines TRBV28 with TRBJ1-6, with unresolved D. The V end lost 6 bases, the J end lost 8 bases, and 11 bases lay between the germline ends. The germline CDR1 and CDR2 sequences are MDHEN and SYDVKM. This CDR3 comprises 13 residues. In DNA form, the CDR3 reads TGTGCCAGCAGCCCCCTGCCCCATTCACCCCTCCACTTT. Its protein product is CASSPLPHSPLHF.

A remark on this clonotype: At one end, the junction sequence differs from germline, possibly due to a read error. CDR3 sequence: CSAENRAEQSF. DNA for the CDR3: TGCAGCGCCGAGAACAGGGCTGAGCAGTCCTTT. The chain combines TRBV29-1 with TRBJ2-1; tentative D call: TRBD1 (6 bases). CDR1 is SQVTM and CDR2 is ANQGSEA in the germline V gene. The CDR3 covers 11 residues.